These 2 T cell receptor beta chains came from one sample sequenced in a study of graft-versus-host responses after intestinal transplantation. The assay was immunoSEQ multiplex PCR, and TCRdb's table has in-frame clones only and misses some. The sample records tens of thousands of clones, 85% to 95% being singletons. The specimen was PBMCs, collected about 260 days after intestinal transplant. All receptors come from a human patient who received an intestinal transplant, so some T cells may come from the graft donor.

The chain employs TRBV4-1 and TRBJ1-6; D ambiguous. Germline V CDR1 and CDR2: MGHRA, YSYEKL. V was cut by 3 bases and J by 4 bases, with 10 bases left in between. This CDR3 is 15 amino acids long. For the CDR3, the DNA is TGCGCCAGCAGCCAGGATGGGGATTATAATTCACCCCTCCACTTT. It encodes CASSQDGDYNSPLHF.

The chain has TRBV6-1 and TRBJ2-6; no clear D gene. V dropped 4 bases and J dropped 5 bases, with 21 bases sitting between them. CDR3 length: 18 residues. The germline gives CDR1 MNHNS, CDR2 SASEGT. The CDR3 nucleotides read TGTGCCAGCAGTGGCTCGACTCTTGCACAAAGTCGGGCCAACGTCCTGACTTTC. Translating it yields CASSGSTLAQSRANVLTF.